Sequencing of this T cell receptor beta chain was carried out in a study of T-cell memory formation after mild COVID-19. In the study overall: TCR clusters mostly belonged to single donors. Regarding the study as a whole: Pre-infection memory harbored some responding clones, suggesting cross-reactive memory joined. Shrinking CD4+ clones resided mostly in CM and EM, and CD8+ ones in EMRA.

TCRdb fed the 5' RACE reads into MiXCR, producing one record per CDR3 protein. This sample yields 110,000 or so distinct CDR3 sequences, of which about 20% are seen a single time; 40% to 50% belongs to the top ten. In this sample, this clonotype turned up many times. Its antigen remains unknown. The clonotype comes from a man younger than 30 who had mild COVID-19 (a few samples of this study predate the infection). Cell type and time point are not known. Sequencing was carried out using PBMCs or a T cell subset sorted from them (not recorded which).

Written as DNA, the CDR3 is TGTGCCAGCAGGGAGGGTACTGAAGCTTTCTTT. Amino acids: CASREGTEAFF. This chain joins TRBV28 and TRBJ1-1; D remains ambiguous. With 6 bases removed from V and 5 bases from J, the gap between germline ends came to 7 bases. Germline V lookup: CDR1 MDHEN, CDR2 SYDVKM. The CDR3 is 11 residues long.